This TCR beta chain originates from a study of Graves' ophthalmopathy and Graves' hyperthyroidism. Study-wide results and caveats: Ophthalmopathy cases were distinguished from stable hyperthyroidism by a 13-signature model, reaching 85% to 90% sensitivity and 81.08% specificity. Detection in blood was also observed for most expanded thyroid clonotypes above 0.001 frequency.

The CDR3 is 13 residues long. Trimming took 6 bases from V and 9 from J, leaving 12 bases between them. Germline V gene sequence: CDR1 MGHDK, CDR2 SYGVNS. Remarks on this clonotype: Its antigen is currently unknown.

Amplifying from RNA transcripts, the study obtained TCR beta CDR3 regions. Second-round multiplex PCR came after a first-round RT-PCR that employed HTBI primers. MiXCR, run by TCRdb on the multiplex PCR reads, gives a single entry per CDR3 protein. The sample carries around 600,000 distinct CDR3 sequences, approximately 39% recorded once. Establishment of the diagnosis relied upon clinical symptoms, serum thyroxine, TRAb, thyroid ultrasound and orbital computed tomography. Fresh peripheral blood (approximately 10 ml) yielded the PBMCs. This chain uses TRBV25-1 with TRBJ1-6, with no clear D. The sequenced sample consisted of peripheral blood. The receptor's source is an adult man with Graves' ophthalmopathy. CDR3 sequence (DNA): TGTGCCAGCAGGTCAACGGATACTTCACCCCTCCACTTT. Protein sequence: CASRSTDTSPLHF.